This is a list of T cell receptor beta chains from one sample in a study of metastatic and nonmetastatic thyroid tumors. TCRdb recomputed clones from the PCR reads via MiXCR. The table has about 69,000 clones, more than 13% seen once. The specimen was blood. The receptors stem from a male donor with papillary thyroid cancer or a benign thyroid nodule (not recorded which). Some clones in this sample may be carry-over from other donors' samples. CDR3s include the opening cysteine and the closing phenylalanine or tryptophan. D genes are given only for firm matches. Some rows mark clone size as missing; the rest say once, few, many or name a class of expanded clone.

d_call	j_call	v_call	clone_size	cdr3_aa	cdr3_nt
-	TRBJ2-7	TRBV27	few	CASSWRRDVYEQYF	TGTGCCAGCAGTTGGCGGCGGGATGTTTACGAGCAGTACTTC
TRBD2	TRBJ2-1	TRBV9	many	CASSVGTSGDSNEQFF	TGTGCCAGCAGCGTGGGGACTAGCGGGGACTCCAATGAGCAGTTCTTC
TRBD2	TRBJ2-5	TRBV30	many	CAWSAGGSGETQYF	TGTGCCTGGAGCGCCGGGGGGAGTGGAGAGACCCAGTACTTC
TRBD2	TRBJ2-3	TRBV29-1	many	CSLRLAGDARTDTQYF	TGCAGCCTGAGACTAGCGGGAGACGCCCGCACAGATACGCAGTATTTT
-	TRBJ2-3	TRBV3-1	many	CASSLDGSTDTQYF	TGTGCCAGCAGTCTAGATGGGAGCACAGATACGCAGTATTTT
-	TRBJ1-1	TRBV28	many	CASSLEGGTEAFF	TGTGCCAGCAGTTTAGAAGGCGGGACTGAAGCTTTCTTT
-	TRBJ1-2	TRBV10-3	many	CATRGGENYGYTF	TGTGCCACGAGGGGGGGGGAGAACTATGGCTACACCTTC
TRBD2	TRBJ2-1	TRBV11-2	many	CASSLDLTSGQFF	TGTGCCAGCAGCTTAGATCTAACTAGCGGGCAGTTCTTC
TRBD2	TRBJ2-1	TRBV5-1	many	CASSLLAGGYNEQFF	TGCGCCAGCAGCTTGCTGGCGGGAGGGTACAATGAGCAGTTCTTC
-	TRBJ2-1	TRBV7-2	many	CASSLAGSSYNEQFF	TGTGCCAGCAGCTTAGCGGGGAGCTCCTACAATGAGCAGTTCTTC
TRBD2	TRBJ2-1	TRBV9	many	CASSITGTSFNEQFF	TGTGCCAGCAGCATAACCGGGACTAGCTTTAATGAGCAGTTCTTC
TRBD2	TRBJ2-7	TRBV6-1	many	CASSRTSGIMGEQYF	TGTGCCAGCAGCCGGACTAGCGGGATAATGGGCGAGCAGTACTTC
-	TRBJ2-3	TRBV6-5	few	CASSSTCTEATYTQYF	TGTGCCAGCAGTTCTACCTGTACGGAAGCCACATATACGCAGTATTTT
TRBD1	TRBJ1-6	TRBV6-1	many	CASRGDRTNSPLHF	TGTGCCAGCAGGGGGGACAGAACTAATTCACCCCTCCACTTT
TRBD2	TRBJ2-5	TRBV20-1	many	CSARDFLSGRETQYF	TGCAGTGCTAGAGACTTCCTTAGCGGGAGAGAGACCCAGTACTTC
-	TRBJ2-3	TRBV5-1	many	CASSLATSMDTQYF	TGCGCCAGCAGCTTGGCTACTAGCATGGATACGCAGTATTTT
TRBD1	TRBJ1-2	TRBV7-9	many	CASSSPDRVYGYTF	TGTGCCAGCAGCTCACCCGACAGGGTGTATGGCTACACCTTC
TRBD1	TRBJ1-1	TRBV7-9	many	CASSGPDRASTEAFF	TGTGCCAGCAGCGGCCCGGACAGGGCGAGCACTGAAGCTTTCTTT
TRBD1	TRBJ2-1	TRBV5-5	many	CASSYRTGSNEQFF	TGTGCCAGCAGCTATAGGACAGGGAGCAATGAGCAGTTCTTC
TRBD2	TRBJ2-3	TRBV28	-	CASSSLRTSGYAHGADTQYF	TGTGCCAGCAGTTCCCTCCGGACTAGCGGTTACGCTCATGGCGCAGATACGCAGTATTTT
-	TRBJ2-3	TRBV24-1	many	CATSDLGTGGTDTQYF	TGTGCCACCAGTGATTTGGGGACGGGCGGCACAGATACGCAGTATTTT
TRBD2	TRBJ2-5	TRBV7-7	many	CASSLAGVGAGGTQYF	TGTGCTAGCAGCTTAGCGGGCGTGGGCGCGGGAGGGACCCAGTACTTC
TRBD1	TRBJ1-1	TRBV28	many	CASVPGGQVVTEAFF	TGTGCCAGCGTCCCGGGGGGACAGGTAGTAACTGAAGCTTTCTTT
-	TRBJ2-1	TRBV11-2	many	CASSLEEVAVYNEQFF	TGTGCCAGCAGCCTAGAGGAGGTAGCCGTCTACAATGAGCAGTTCTTC
TRBD1	TRBJ2-3	TRBV6-5	many	CASSYETPGQADTQYF	TGTGCCAGCAGTTACGAGACCCCGGGACAGGCAGATACGCAGTATTTT
TRBD1	TRBJ1-2	TRBV5-1	-	CASSLRTGGDFGYTF	TGCGCCAGCAGCCTACGGACAGGGGGCGATTTTGGCTACACCTTC
-	TRBJ2-7	TRBV12-3/TRBV12-4	few	CASSSAGTRDEQYF	TGTGCCAGCAGTTCCGCAGGGACCCGGGACGAGCAGTACTTC
-	TRBJ2-5	TRBV6-2/TRBV6-3	many	CASSRKRGETQYF	TGTGCCAGCAGCCGGAAAAGGGGAGAGACCCAGTACTTC
-	TRBJ2-1	TRBV15	many	CATSRDRYNEQFF	TGTGCCACCAGCAGGGACCGATACAATGAGCAGTTCTTC
TRBD2	TRBJ2-1	TRBV3-1	many	CASSPQRVAGINNEQFF	TGTGCCAGCAGCCCGCAGCGGGTAGCGGGCATTAACAATGAGCAGTTCTTC
TRBD2	TRBJ2-3	TRBV7-2	many	CASSLGLAGDTQYF	TGTGCCAGCAGCTTAGGACTAGCGGGTGATACGCAGTATTTT
-	TRBJ2-1	TRBV12-3/TRBV12-4	many	CASSLGGLIYNEQFF	TGTGCCAGCAGTTTAGGGGGACTCATCTACAATGAGCAGTTCTTC
-	TRBJ1-6	TRBV11-3	many	CASRIGQSSYNSPLHF	TGTGCCAGCAGGATAGGACAGAGCTCCTATAATTCACCCCTCCACTTT
TRBD1	TRBJ2-2	TRBV25-1	many	CASNSRTGGTGELFF	TGTGCCAGCAACTCTAGGACAGGGGGAACCGGGGAGCTGTTTTTT
TRBD1	TRBJ2-2	TRBV5-1	many	CASSVTGGIGELFF	TGCGCCAGCAGCGTGACAGGGGGCATCGGGGAGCTGTTTTTT
TRBD2	TRBJ2-7	TRBV5-1	-	CASSLGTSGEQYF	TGCGCCAGCAGCTTGGGGACTAGCGGAGAGCAGTACTTC
-	TRBJ1-3	TRBV6-1	few	CASFWTVGTGNTIYF	TGTGCCAGCTTTTGGACGGTAGGAACTGGAAACACCATATATTTT
-	TRBJ1-2	TRBV5-4	many	CASSLSGAIESAYGYTF	TGTGCCAGCAGCTTAAGTGGGGCGATTGAGAGTGCCTATGGCTACACCTTC